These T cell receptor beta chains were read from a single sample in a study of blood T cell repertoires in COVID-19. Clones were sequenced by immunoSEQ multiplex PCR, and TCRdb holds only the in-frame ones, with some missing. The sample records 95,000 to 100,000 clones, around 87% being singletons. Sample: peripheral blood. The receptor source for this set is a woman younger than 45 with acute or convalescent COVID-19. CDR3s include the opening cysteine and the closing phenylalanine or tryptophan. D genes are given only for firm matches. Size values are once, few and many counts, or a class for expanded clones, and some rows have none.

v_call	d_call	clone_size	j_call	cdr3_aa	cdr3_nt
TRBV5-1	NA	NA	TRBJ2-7	CASSSGLIPSYEQYF	TGCGCCAGCAGTTCGGGACTCATACCCTCCTACGAGCAGTACTTC
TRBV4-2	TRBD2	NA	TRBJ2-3	CASSPRLIAGGIDTQYF	TGTGCCAGCAGCCCAAGACTTATAGCGGGGGGGATTGATACGCAGTATTTT
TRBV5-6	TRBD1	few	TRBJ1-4	CASSYRGANEKLFF	TGTGCCAGCAGCTACAGGGGGGCCAATGAAAAACTGTTTTTT
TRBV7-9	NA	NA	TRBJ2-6	CASSPGVGANVLTF	TGTGCCAGCAGCCCAGGGGTCGGGGCCAACGTCCTGACTTTC
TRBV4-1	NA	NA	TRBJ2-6	CASSLSWGGGLSGANVLTF	TGCGCCAGCAGCCTCAGCTGGGGCGGGGGCCTCTCTGGGGCCAACGTCCTGACTTTC
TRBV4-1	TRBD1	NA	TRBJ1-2	CASSQQDRRSDYGYTF	TGCGCCAGCAGCCAGCAGGACAGGAGGTCGGACTATGGCTACACCTTC
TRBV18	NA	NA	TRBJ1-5	CASSTISDSQPQHF	TGTGCCAGCTCCACTATTTCGGATAGTCAGCCCCAGCATTTT
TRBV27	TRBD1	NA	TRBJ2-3	CASSLGRGLDTQYF	TGTGCCAGCAGTTTAGGTAGGGGGCTAGATACGCAGTATTTT
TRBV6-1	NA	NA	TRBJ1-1	CASSEAGAAIEAFF	TGTGCCAGCAGTGAAGCGGGCGCCGCCATTGAAGCTTTCTTT
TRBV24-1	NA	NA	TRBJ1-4	CATPPPGLRLKLFF	TGTGCCACCCCGCCGCCGGGACTCAGGTTAAAACTGTTTTTT
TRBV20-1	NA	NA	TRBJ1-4	CRMEANEKLFF	TGCAGGATGGAGGCTAATGAAAAACTGTTTTTT
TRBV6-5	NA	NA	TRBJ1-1	CASSSGSEAFF	TGTGCCAGCAGTTCGGGATCTGAAGCTTTCTTT
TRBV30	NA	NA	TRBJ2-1	CAWSVSRGAFNEQFF	TGTGCCTGGAGTGTATCCCGGGGGGCATTCAATGAGCAGTTCTTC
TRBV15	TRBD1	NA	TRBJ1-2	CATSRDQDRGGIGYTF	TGTGCCACCAGCAGAGATCAGGACAGGGGAGGTATAGGCTACACCTTC
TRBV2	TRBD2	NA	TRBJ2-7	CASTTGGGSYEQYF	TGTGCCAGCACCACAGGCGGGGGGTCCTACGAGCAGTACTTC